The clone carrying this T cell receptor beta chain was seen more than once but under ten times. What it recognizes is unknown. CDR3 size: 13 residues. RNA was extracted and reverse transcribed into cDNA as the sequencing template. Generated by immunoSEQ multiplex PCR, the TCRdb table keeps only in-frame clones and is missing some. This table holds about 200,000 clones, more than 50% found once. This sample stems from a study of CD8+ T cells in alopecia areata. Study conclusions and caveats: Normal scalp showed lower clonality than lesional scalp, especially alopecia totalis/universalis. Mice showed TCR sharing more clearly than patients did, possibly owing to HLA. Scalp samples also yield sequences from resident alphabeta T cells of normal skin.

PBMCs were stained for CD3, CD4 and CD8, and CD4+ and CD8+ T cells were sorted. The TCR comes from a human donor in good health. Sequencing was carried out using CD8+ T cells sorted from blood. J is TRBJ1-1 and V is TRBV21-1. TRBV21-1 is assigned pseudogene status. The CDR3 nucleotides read TGTGCCAGCAGCGGCCCGGAGGAGACTGAAGCTTTCTTT. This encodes CASSGPEETEAFF.